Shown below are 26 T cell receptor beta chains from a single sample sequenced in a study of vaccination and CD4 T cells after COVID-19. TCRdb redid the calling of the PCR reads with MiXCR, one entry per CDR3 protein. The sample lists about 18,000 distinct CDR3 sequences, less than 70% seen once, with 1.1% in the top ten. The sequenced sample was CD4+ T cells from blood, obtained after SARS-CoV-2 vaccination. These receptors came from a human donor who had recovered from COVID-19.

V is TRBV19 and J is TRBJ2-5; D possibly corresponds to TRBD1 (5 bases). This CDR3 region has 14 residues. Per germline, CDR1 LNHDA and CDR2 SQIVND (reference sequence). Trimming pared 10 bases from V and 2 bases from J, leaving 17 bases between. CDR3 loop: CATGTGRLQETQYF. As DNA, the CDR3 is TGTGCCACCGGTACAGGCCGATTACAAGAGACCCAGTACTTC.

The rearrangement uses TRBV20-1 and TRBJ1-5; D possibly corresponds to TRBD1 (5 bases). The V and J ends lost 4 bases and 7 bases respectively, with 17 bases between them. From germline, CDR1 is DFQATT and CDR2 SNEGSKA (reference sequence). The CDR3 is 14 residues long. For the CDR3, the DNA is TGCAGTGCTATAGTTGACAGAGCCCTCCAGCCCCAGCATTTT. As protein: CSAIVDRALQPQHF.

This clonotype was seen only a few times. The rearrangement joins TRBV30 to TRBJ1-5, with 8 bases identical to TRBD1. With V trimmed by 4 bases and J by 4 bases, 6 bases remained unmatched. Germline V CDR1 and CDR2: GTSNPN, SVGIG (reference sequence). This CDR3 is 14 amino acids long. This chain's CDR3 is CAWNAGGRNQPQHF. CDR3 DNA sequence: TGTGCCTGGAATGCAGGGGGCCGAAATCAGCCCCAGCATTTT.

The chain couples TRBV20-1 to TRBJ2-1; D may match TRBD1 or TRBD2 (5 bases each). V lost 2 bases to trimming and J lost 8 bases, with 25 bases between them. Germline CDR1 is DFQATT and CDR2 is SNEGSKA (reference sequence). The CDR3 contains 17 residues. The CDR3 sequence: CSARRQSGLSLLDEQFF. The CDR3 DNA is TGCAGTGCTAGAAGGCAGTCGGGGCTCTCACTCCTAGATGAGCAGTTCTTC.

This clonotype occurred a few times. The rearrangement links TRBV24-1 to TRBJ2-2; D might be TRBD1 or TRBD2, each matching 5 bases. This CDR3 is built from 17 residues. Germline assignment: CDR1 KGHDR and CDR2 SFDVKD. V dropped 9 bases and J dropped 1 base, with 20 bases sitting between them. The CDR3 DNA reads TGTGCCACCTTACCTAACCTCCGGGACGGGAACACCGGGGAGCTGTTTTTT. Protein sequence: CATLPNLRDGNTGELFF.

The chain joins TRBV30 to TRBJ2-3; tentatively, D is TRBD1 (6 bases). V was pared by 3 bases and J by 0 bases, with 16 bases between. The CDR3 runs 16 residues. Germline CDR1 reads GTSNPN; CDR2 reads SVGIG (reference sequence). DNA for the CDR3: TGTGCCTGGAGGTTTATAGGACAGAATAGCACAGATACGCAGTATTTT. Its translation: CAWRFIGQNSTDTQYF.

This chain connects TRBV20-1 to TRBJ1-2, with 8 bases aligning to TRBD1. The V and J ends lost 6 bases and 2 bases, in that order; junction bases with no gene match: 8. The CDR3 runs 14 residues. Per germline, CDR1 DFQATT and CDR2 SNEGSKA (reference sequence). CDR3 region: CSALSRDRNYGYTF. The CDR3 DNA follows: TGCAGTGCCCTATCCCGGGACAGGAACTATGGCTACACCTTC.

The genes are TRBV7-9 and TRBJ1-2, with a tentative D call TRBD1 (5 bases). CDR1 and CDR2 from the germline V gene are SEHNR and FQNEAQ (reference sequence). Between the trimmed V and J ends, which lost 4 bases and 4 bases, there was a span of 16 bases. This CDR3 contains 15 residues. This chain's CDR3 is CASSSNFDSLYGYTF. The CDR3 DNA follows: TGTGCCAGCAGCTCAAACTTCGACAGTCTCTATGGCTACACCTTC.

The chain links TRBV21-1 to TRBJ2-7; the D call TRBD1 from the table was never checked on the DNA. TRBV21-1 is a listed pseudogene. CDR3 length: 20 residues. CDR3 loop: CASSSRLGDRAPSEAYEQYF. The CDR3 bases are TGTGCCAGCAGCAGTCGATTGGGGGACAGGGCCCCCTCTGAAGCCTACGAGCAGTACTTC.

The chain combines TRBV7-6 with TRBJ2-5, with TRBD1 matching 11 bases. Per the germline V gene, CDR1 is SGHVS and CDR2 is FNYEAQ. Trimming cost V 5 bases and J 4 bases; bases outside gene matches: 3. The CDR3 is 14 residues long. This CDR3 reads CASSPGQGGETQYF. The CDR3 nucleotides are TGTGCCAGCAGCCCGGGACAGGGGGGAGAGACCCAGTACTTC.

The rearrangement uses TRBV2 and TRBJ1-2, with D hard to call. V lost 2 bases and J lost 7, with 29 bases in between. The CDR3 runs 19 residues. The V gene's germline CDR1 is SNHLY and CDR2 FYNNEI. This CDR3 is CASSEPLMGETRDGFGYTF. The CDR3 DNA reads TGTGCCAGCAGTGAACCACTAATGGGAGAGACAAGGGATGGCTTTGGCTACACCTTC.

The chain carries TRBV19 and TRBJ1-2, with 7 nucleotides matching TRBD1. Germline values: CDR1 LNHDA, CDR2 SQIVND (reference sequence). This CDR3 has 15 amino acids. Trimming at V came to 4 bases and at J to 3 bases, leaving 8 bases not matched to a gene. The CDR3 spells CASSKVQGEYYGYTF. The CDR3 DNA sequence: TGTGCCAGTAGTAAGGTTCAGGGGGAGTACTATGGCTACACCTTC.

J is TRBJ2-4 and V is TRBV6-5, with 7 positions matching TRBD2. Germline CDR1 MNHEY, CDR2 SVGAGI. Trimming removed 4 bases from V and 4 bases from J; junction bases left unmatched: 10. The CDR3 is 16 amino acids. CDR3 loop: CASSSPSGIQKNIQYF. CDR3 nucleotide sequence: TGTGCCAGCAGTTCCCCAAGCGGGATCCAGAAAAACATTCAGTACTTC.

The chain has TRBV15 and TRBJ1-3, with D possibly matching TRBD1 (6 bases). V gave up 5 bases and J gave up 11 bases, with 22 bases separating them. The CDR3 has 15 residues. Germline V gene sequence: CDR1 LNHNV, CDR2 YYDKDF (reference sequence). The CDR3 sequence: CATSGRRTALGAIYF. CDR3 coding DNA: TGTGCCACCAGCGGACGAAGGACAGCTCTGGGTGCCATATATTTT.

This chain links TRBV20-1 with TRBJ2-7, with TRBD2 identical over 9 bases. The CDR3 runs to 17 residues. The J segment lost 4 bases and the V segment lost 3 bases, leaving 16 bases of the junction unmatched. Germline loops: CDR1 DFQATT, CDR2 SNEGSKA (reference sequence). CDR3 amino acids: CSARILVGRGRDYEQYF. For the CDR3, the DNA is TGCAGTGCTAGGATTCTCGTAGGGCGCGGGAGGGATTACGAGCAGTACTTC.

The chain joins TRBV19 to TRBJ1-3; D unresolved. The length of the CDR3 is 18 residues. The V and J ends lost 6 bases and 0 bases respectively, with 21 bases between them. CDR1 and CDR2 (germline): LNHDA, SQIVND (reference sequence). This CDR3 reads CASSTVGVPSHSGNTIYF. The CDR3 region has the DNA TGTGCCAGTAGCACCGTCGGCGTCCCAAGCCACTCTGGAAACACCATATATTTT.

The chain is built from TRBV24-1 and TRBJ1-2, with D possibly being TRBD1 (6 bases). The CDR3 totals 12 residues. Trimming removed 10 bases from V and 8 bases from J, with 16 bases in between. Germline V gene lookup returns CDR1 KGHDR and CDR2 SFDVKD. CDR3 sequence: CATGQGAGGYTF. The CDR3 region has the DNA TGTGCCACGGGACAAGGAGCGGGAGGCTACACCTTC.

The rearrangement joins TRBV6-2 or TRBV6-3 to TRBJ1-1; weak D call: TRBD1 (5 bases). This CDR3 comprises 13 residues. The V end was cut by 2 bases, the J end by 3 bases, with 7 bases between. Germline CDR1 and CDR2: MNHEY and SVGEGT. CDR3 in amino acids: CASSYRRDTEAFF. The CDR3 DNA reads TGTGCCAGCAGTTACCGCAGGGACACTGAAGCTTTCTTT.

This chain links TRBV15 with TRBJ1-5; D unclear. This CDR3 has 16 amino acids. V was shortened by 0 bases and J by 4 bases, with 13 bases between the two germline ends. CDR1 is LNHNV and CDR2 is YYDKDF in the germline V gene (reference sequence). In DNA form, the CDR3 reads TGTGCCACCAGCAGAGATATACAGCCCGAAAATCAGCCCCAGCATTTT. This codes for CATSRDIQPENQPQHF.

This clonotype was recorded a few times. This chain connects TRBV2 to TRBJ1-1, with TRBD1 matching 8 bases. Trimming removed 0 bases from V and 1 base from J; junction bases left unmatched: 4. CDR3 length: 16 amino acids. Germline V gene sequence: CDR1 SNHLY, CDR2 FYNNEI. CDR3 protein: CASSEAADRANTEAFF. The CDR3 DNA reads TGTGCCAGCAGTGAAGCGGCGGACAGGGCGAACACTGAAGCTTTCTTT.

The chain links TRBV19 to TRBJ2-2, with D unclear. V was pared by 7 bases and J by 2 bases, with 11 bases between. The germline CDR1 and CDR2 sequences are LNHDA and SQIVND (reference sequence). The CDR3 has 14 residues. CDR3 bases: TGTGCCAGTAACGGCAGAATAAACACCGGGGAGCTGTTTTTT. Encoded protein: CASNGRINTGELFF. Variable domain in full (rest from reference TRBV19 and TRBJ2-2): DGGITQSPKYLFRKEGQNVTLSCEQNLNHDAMYWYRQDPGQGLRLIYYSQIVNDFQKGDIAEGYSVSREKKESFPLTVTSAQKNPTAFYLCASNGRINTGELFFGEGSRLTVL.

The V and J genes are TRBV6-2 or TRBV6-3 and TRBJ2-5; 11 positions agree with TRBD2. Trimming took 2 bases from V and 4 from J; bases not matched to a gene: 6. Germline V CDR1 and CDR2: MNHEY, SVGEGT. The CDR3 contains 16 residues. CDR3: CASSYRLAGGRETQYF. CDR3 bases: TGTGCCAGCAGTTACCGGCTAGCGGGAGGCCGAGAGACCCAGTACTTC.

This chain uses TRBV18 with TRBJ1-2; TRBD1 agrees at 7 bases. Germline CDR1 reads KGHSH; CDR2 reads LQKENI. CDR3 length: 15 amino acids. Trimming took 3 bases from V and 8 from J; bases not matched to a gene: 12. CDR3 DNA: TGTGCCAGCTCACCCCGAGATTCCAGGGGGGACGGCTACACCTTC. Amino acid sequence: CASSPRDSRGDGYTF.

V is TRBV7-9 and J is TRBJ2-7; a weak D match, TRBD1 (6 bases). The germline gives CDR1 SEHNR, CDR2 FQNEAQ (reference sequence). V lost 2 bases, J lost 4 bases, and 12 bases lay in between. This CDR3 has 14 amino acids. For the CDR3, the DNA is TGTGCCAGCAGCTTATCCTCAGGGGTTTACGAGCAGTACTTC. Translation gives CASSLSSGVYEQYF.

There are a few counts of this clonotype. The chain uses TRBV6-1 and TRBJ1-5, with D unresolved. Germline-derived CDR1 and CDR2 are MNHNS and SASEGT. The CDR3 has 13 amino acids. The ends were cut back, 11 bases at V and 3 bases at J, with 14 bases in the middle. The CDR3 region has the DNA TGTGCCGGCGGCACTAGTCTCAATCAGCCCCAGCATTTT. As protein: CAGGTSLNQPQHF.

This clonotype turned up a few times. Written as DNA, the CDR3 is TGTGCCAGCCACCTTCTAGGAGGTGGCTACACCTTC. The encoded protein is CASHLLGGGYTF. The chain recombines TRBV6-1 with TRBJ1-2; D is uncertain. Per the germline V gene, CDR1 is MNHNS and CDR2 is SASEGT. Trimming removed 8 bases from V and 7 bases from J, with 14 bases in between. This CDR3 contains 12 residues.